Listed here is a single T cell receptor (beta chain). Its specificity is not known. This record comes from a study of T cell responses to AZD1222 COVID-19 vaccine. The CDR3 contains 15 residues. The germline V gene encodes CDR1 SGHTA and CDR2 FQGNSA. V dropped 3 bases and J dropped 0 bases, with 9 bases sitting between them. Only in-frame clones appear in the TCRdb table, and some are missing; sequencing was by immunoSEQ multiplex PCR. The sample gives 150,000 to 200,000 clones, around 92% of which show up once; more than 9% is in the top ten. Study-level points and caveats: Nearly half of unique spike-specific TCRs reportedly avoided B.1.351 and B.1.1.7 mutated regions.

This clonotype originated in an adult in good health. The sequencing used peripheral blood, collected on day 0 of AZD1222 vaccination. This chain joins TRBV7-2 and TRBJ1-5, with D uncertain. The CDR3 is CASSLFGNSNQPQHF. The CDR3 DNA sequence: TGTGCCAGCAGCTTGTTCGGAAATAGCAATCAGCCCCAGCATTTT.